These 10 T cell receptor beta chains share one sample of origin, sequenced in a study of blood T cell repertoires in COVID-19. Produced via immunoSEQ multiplex PCR; TCRdb's table is partial and in-frame only. The sample records roughly 120,000 clones, 85% to 90% being singletons. Sequenced material: peripheral blood. The receptors were gathered from a woman aged 60-70 years with COVID-19, enrolled during active disease.

The chain recombines TRBV4-2 with TRBJ2-5; 9 nucleotides agree with TRBD2. Trimming at V came to 4 bases and at J to 3 bases, leaving 6 bases not matched to a gene. Per germline, CDR1 LGHNA and CDR2 YNFKEQ. The CDR3 has 15 residues. The chain's CDR3 is CASSLSGGTEETQYF. The CDR3 coding sequence is TGTGCCAGCAGCCTCAGCGGGGGGACGGAAGAGACCCAGTACTTC.

The genes are TRBV27 and TRBJ1-1; 10 positions agree with TRBD1. V was pared by 5 bases and J by 4 bases, with 16 bases of the junction left unmatched. The V gene's germline CDR1 is MNHEY and CDR2 SMNVEV (reference sequence). This CDR3 has 18 residues. The CDR3: CASSRKLDRGSTGTEAFF. Written as DNA, the CDR3 is TGTGCCAGCAGTCGAAAACTGGACAGGGGGTCGACGGGCACTGAAGCTTTCTTT.

In this sample, this clone turned up once. This rearrangement joins TRBV6-1 to TRBJ2-3, with D possibly being TRBD2 (5 bases). The CDR3 runs to 15 residues. The germline V and J ends were trimmed by 1 base and 4 bases, with 12 bases remaining between them. CDR1 and CDR2 (germline): MNHNS, SASEGT. The chain's CDR3 is CASSEVGSVADTQYF. The CDR3 region has the DNA TGTGCCAGCAGTGAAGTGGGTAGCGTCGCAGATACGCAGTATTTT.

The chain couples TRBV7-9 to TRBJ1-2, with D perhaps matching TRBD1 (5 bases). This CDR3 has 14 residues. Germline V lookup: CDR1 SEHNR, CDR2 FQNEAQ (reference sequence). Trimming took off 5 bases at V and 5 bases at J, with 15 bases between the two ends. CDR3 coding DNA: TGTGCCAGCAGCGCTGACAGAGGAGTGTATGGCTACACCTTC. This encodes CASSADRGVYGYTF.

The chain carries TRBV5-6 and TRBJ2-7; 9 bases map to TRBD1. Germline loops: CDR1 SGHDT, CDR2 YYEEEE. The CDR3 contains 13 residues. J gave up 8 bases and V 2 bases, and 5 bases lay outside the gene matches. CDR3 sequence (DNA): TGTGCCAGCAGCTTAGGACAGGGGACCAAGCAGTACTTC. Residues: CASSLGQGTKQYF.

This chain connects TRBV19 to TRBJ1-5, with D unclear. CDR3 length: 14 amino acids. CDR1 and CDR2 from the germline V gene are LNHDA and SQIVND (reference sequence). V dropped 0 bases and J dropped 6 bases, with 9 bases sitting between them. CDR3 coding DNA: TGTGCCAGTAGTATAGAATTTCGGTTTCAGCCCCAGCATTTT. Protein sequence: CASSIEFRFQPQHF.

The chain carries TRBV24-1 and TRBJ1-4; D ambiguous. Germline values: CDR1 KGHDR, CDR2 SFDVKD. The CDR3 loop spans 19 amino acids. Trimming stripped 0 bases from V and 5 bases from J, with 21 bases between. CDR3 protein: CATSDLGRVPSARNEKLFF. Here the CDR3 DNA reads TGTGCCACCAGTGATTTGGGTCGGGTCCCTAGCGCGAGAAATGAAAAACTGTTTTTT.

The rearrangement joins TRBV10-3 to TRBJ1-6; D is unclear. This CDR3 contains 15 residues. Looked up from germline, CDR1 is ENHRY and CDR2 is SYGVKD. V lost 1 base, J lost 8 bases, and 12 bases lay in between. Here the CDR3 reads CAISEWAGGDSPLHF. In DNA, the CDR3 is TGTGCCATCAGTGAGTGGGCGGGTGGGGATTCACCCCTCCACTTT.

This clone appeared a few times. The rearrangement links TRBV18 to TRBJ2-1; possibly TRBD2 for D (6 bases). This CDR3 has 13 residues. The germline CDR1 and CDR2 sequences are KGHSH and LQKENI. The germline V and J ends were trimmed by 2 bases and 10 bases, with 12 bases remaining between them. This CDR3 is CASSPAGLQEQFF. CDR3 coding DNA: TGTGCCAGCTCACCAGCGGGACTCCAAGAGCAGTTCTTC.

CDR3 protein: CASSQDRGSTEAFF. The CDR3 DNA reads as TGCGCCAGCAGCCAGGACAGGGGGAGTACTGAAGCTTTCTTT. The chain couples TRBV4-3 to TRBJ1-1, with 10 bases fitting TRBD1. Germline lookup yields CDR1 LGHNA and CDR2 YSLEER. The V and J ends lost 3 bases and 5 bases, in that order; junction bases with no gene match: 3. This CDR3 is 14 amino acids long.